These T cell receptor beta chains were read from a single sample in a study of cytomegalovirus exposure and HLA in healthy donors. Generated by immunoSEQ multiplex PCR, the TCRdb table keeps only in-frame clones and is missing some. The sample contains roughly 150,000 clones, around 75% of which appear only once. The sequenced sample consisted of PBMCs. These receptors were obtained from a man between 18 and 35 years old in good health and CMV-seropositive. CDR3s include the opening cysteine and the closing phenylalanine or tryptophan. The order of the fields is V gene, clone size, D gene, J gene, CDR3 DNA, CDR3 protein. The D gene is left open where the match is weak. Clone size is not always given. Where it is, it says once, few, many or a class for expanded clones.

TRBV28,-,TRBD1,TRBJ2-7,TGTGCCAGCAGTTCGGAAGGACAGGGTTACGAGCAGTACTTC,CASSSEGQGYEQYF
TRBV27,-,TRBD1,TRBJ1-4,TGTGCCAGCAGCTCGGACAGGGCTAATGAAAAACTGTTTTTT,CASSSDRANEKLFF
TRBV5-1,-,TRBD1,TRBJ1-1,TGCGCCAGCAGCCCGGGACAGATCAGTGAAGCTTTCTTT,CASSPGQISEAFF
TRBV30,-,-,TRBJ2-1,TGTGCCTGGCCACTCAGCCAGGGCCTGGATGAGCAGTTCTTC,CAWPLSQGLDEQFF
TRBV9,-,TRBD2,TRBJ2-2,TGTGCCAGCAGCGTTAGCGGGATCGTCACCGGGGAGCTGTTTTTT,CASSVSGIVTGELFF
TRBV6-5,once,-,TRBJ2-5,TGTGCCAGCAGCCCCACGGGAAAGGAGACCCAGTACTTC,CASSPTGKETQYF
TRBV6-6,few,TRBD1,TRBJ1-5,TGTGCCAGCAGTTCCTTGGGACAGGGAAGCAATCAGCCCCAGCATTTT,CASSSLGQGSNQPQHF
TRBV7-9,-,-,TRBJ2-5,TGTGCCAGCAGCCAAGCCCCCCAGGGCTCGGGGGTGCGTGGGGAGACCCAGTACTTC,CASSQAPQGSGVRGETQYF
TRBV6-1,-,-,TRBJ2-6,TGTGCCAGCAGTGAATTTACAGGGTCCGGGGCCAACGTCCTGACTTTC,CASSEFTGSGANVLTF
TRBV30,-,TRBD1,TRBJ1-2,TGTGCCTGGAGTCTACAGGGGAACGGTGGCTACACCTTC,CAWSLQGNGGYTF
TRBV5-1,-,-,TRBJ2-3,TGCGCCAGCAGCTTGGGGGGCGGCACAGATACGCAGTATTTT,CASSLGGGTDTQYF
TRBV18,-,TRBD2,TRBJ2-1,TGTGCCAGCTCACCGAGAGCGGGAGTTGGTATTGAGCAGTTCTTC,CASSPRAGVGIEQFF
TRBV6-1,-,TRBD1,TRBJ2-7,TGTGCCAGCAGTGCAAGGGACAGCCCCTCCTACGAGCAGTACTTC,CASSARDSPSYEQYF
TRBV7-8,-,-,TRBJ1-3,TGTGCCAGCAGCTTAGATAGGACGCGGCGGGACACCATATATTTT,CASSLDRTRRDTIYF
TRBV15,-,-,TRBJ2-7,TGTGCCACCAGCAGGGGCCACGACGAGCAGTACTTC,CATSRGHDEQYF
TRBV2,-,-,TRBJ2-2,TGTGCCAGCAGTGTCCGTGGGGGGGCCAACTCCGGGGAGCTGTTTTTT,CASSVRGGANSGELFF
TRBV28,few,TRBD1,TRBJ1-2,TGTGCCAGCAACCACGGGACAGGAGCTAACTATGGCTACACCTTC,CASNHGTGANYGYTF
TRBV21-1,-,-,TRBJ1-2,TGTGCCAGCAGCAAGGTCCGACTCGATTCTGAGTATGGCTACACCTTC,CASSKVRLDSEYGYTF
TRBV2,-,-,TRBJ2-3,TGTGCCAGCAGTGAAGACTACTGGCTGTCTTTGTCAGATACGCAGTATTTT,CASSEDYWLSLSDTQYF
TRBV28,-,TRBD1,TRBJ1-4,TGTGCCAGCAGTACCCAGGGGGCTTTAGCTAATGAAAAACTGTTTTTT,CASSTQGALANEKLFF
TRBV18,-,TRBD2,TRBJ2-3,TGTGCCAGCTCACTAAGGACTAGCGATGCAGATACGCAGTATTTT,CASSLRTSDADTQYF
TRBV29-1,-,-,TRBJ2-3,TGCAGCGTTGGTGGAGCAGATACGCAGTATTTT,CSVGGADTQYF
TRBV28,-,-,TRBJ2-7,TGTGCCAGCAGTTACCCTTTTTTTTCCGGGAGAGGTAGCGAGCAGTACTTC,CASSYPFFSGRGSEQYF
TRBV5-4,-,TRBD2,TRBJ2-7,TGTGCCAGCAGCCCGACTAGCGGGAACCCCTACGAGCAGTACTTC,CASSPTSGNPYEQYF
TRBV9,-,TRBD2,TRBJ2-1,TGTGCCAGCAGCGTAGGGGAGGGACCCTACAATGAGCAGTTCTTC,CASSVGEGPYNEQFF
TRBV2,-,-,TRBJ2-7,TGTGCCAGCAGTGTAGAATTTGCGGGCTACGAGCAGTACTTC,CASSVEFAGYEQYF
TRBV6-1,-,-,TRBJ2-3,TGTGCCAGCAGTGATCGTCGGGTAGATACGCAGTATTTT,CASSDRRVDTQYF
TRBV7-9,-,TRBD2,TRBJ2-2,TGTGCCAGCAGCCTTAGCGGGAAGAACACCGGGGAGCTGTTTTTT,CASSLSGKNTGELFF